This T cell receptor beta chain was captured by sequencing in a study of blood T cell repertoires in COVID-19 (TCRdb year 2020). In the study overall: Samples covering the acute and convalescent phases of COVID-19 were provided by collaborators in the United States, Italy and Spain. The prospective study material was composed of cDNA or gDNA derived from T cells, B-cell-depleted T cells, or PBMCs. The dataset comprised deeply sampled blood TCRbeta repertoires from subjects exposed to, actively infected with, or recovered from COVID-19. The repertoires were released in a freely available public database intended as a resource for research on the immune response to SARS-CoV-2. The samples were drawn from the first 160 participants of the ongoing ImmuneRACE study and from 950 to 1,500 subjects provided by 6 global collaborators. A de-identified subject ID, COVID-19 status, age in years and sex were almost always included in the sample metadata. Where HLA class I and class II types were available, the types were taken from metadata supplied by the sample provider, not from assay-based typing. What the authors observed across the whole study: The amount of clinical and demographic metadata varied by source and participant and was provided uncurated.

TCRbeta CDR3 regions were amplified from genomic DNA by means of the immunoSEQ Assay, a bias-controlled multiplex PCR. The authors' pipeline ran thus. Within the assay, amplification of reference gene primers was used to estimate how many nucleated cells each sample contained. To quantify the absolute abundance of each unique TCRbeta CDR3 rearrangement, sequence reads were collapsed and filtered. For each sample, productive Simpson clonality was calculated as the square root of Simpson's diversity index over productive rearrangements. Drawn from immuneACCESS, this table holds only the in-frame rearrangements with V and J called that TCRdb kept. Clones are partly lost; checked studies trace under half to an unresolved V gene and leave the rest unexplained. V and J calls and clone size follow that table, whereas D and trimming were derived from the DNA. A total of about 410,000 clones appear in this sample, roughly 85% of them only once. The ten biggest clones cover around 1.4% of the sample.

Whole blood was collected in K2EDTA tubes by collaborating institutions according to the institutions' own protocols. Collaborator samples were shipped for TCRbeta analysis as frozen whole blood, isolated PBMCs, or DNA extracted from either sample type. For this clone: This clone's antigen is unknown. Base qualities are missing; no much larger clone stands one base away.

V loses 2 bases, J loses 0 bases, and the germline ends lie 12 bases apart. The CDR3, from cysteine to phenylalanine, totals 16 residues. The read is trimmed to its CDR3 DNA, 48 bases read in frame from base 1. CDR1 MNHNY and CDR2 SVGAGI are derived from the germline V gene (reference sequence). The sequence derives from a woman aged 25 to 39 with active or convalescent COVID-19. Material: peripheral blood. Recombination connected TRBV6-6 to TRBJ2-3, with the D gene call left open. The sequenced DNA is TGTGCCAGCAGTTACGGGCAGCCAGCTAGCACAGATACGCAGTATTTT. Its translation is CASSYGQPASTDTQYF.